Each of the 31 T cell receptor beta chains below was sequenced from the same sample in a study of shared clonotypes between healthy human individuals. Assay used: immunoSEQ multiplex PCR; TCRdb lists only in-frame clones, some missing. The data show 400,000 to 600,000 clones, 90% to 97% seen once. The specimen was naive CD4+ T cells sorted from blood. The subset is: CD45RA+ positively selected. These receptors were obtained from a woman aged 25 to 39 in good health.

CDR3 in amino acids: CASSGDRGGYTF. CDR3 DNA sequence: TGTGCCAGTAGTGGGGACAGGGGTGGCTACACCTTC. The chain joins TRBV19 to TRBJ1-2, with 10 nucleotides matching TRBD1. CDR3 size: 12 residues. Germline CDR1 reads LNHDA; CDR2 reads SQIVND (reference sequence). V was clipped by 5 bases and J by 7 bases; unmatched bases: 1.

The chain combines TRBV5-1 with TRBJ2-7, with D uncertain. Germline values: CDR1 SGHRS, CDR2 YFSETQ. This CDR3 is built from 19 residues. Trimming cost V 4 bases and J 0 bases, with 26 bases left between them. As DNA, the CDR3 is TGCGCCAGCAGCCCCCCGGCCTTTGGCAGGTTTGGAGACTCCTACGAGCAGTACTTC. This encodes CASSPPAFGRFGDSYEQYF.

The gene calls are TRBV28 and TRBJ2-7, with D possibly being TRBD1 (6 bases). Germline V CDR1 and CDR2: MDHEN, SYDVKM. Trimming shortened V by 1 base and J by 4 bases, and 14 bases separated the two germline ends. CDR3 length: 15 residues. The CDR3 loop is CASSLYRAQSYEQYF. The DNA of the CDR3 is TGTGCCAGCAGTTTATACAGGGCCCAATCTTACGAGCAGTACTTC.

This clone was recorded once. This chain joins TRBV11-2 and TRBJ1-4, with no clear D. The CDR3 totals 14 residues. V lost 1 base, J lost 5 bases, and 8 bases lay in between. The germline V gene has CDR1 SGHAT and CDR2 FQNNGV. The CDR3 here is CASSLAQINEKLFF. CDR3 nucleotides: TGTGCCAGCAGCTTAGCACAGATAAATGAAAAACTGTTTTTT.

V is TRBV18 and J is TRBJ2-7; possibly TRBD1 for D (5 bases). The CDR3 has 15 residues. V was trimmed by 1 base and J by 6 bases, leaving 16 bases between them. Germline CDR1 KGHSH, CDR2 LQKENI. The CDR3 spells CASSPLARGLGEQYF. In DNA form, the CDR3 reads TGTGCCAGCTCACCACTAGCAAGGGGCCTTGGCGAGCAGTACTTC.

CDR3 protein: CASSLGRGDQPQHF. The CDR3 bases are TGTGCCAGCAGCTTAGGGAGGGGGGATCAGCCCCAGCATTTT. The chain couples TRBV7-6 to TRBJ1-5; weak D call: TRBD1 (6 bases). This CDR3 has 14 amino acids. Germline V gives CDR1 SGHVS, CDR2 FNYEAQ. V was cut by 1 base and J by 5 bases, with 9 bases left in between.

The chain has TRBV5-1 and TRBJ2-2, with D tentatively TRBD1 (5 bases). The CDR3 totals 15 residues. V shed 0 bases and J shed 2 bases, with 8 bases lying between them. CDR1 is SGHRS and CDR2 is YFSETQ in the germline V gene. CDR3 coding DNA: TGCGCCAGCAGCTTGGAGGGGCGAAACACCGGGGAGCTGTTTTTT. Translation: CASSLEGRNTGELFF.

The chain is built from TRBV13 and TRBJ1-2; possible D gene TRBD1, 5 bases. CDR1 PRHDT and CDR2 FYEKMQ come from the germline V gene (reference sequence). Trimming removed 7 bases from V and 8 bases from J, with 17 bases in between. The CDR3 covers 13 residues. This CDR3 reads CASTGPGLSGYTF. The CDR3 DNA reads TGTGCCAGCACCGGCCCAGGGTTATCGGGCTACACCTTC. Full variable domain (remainder filled in from reference TRBV13 and TRBJ1-2): AAGVIQSPRHLIKEKRETATLKCYPIPRHDTVYWYQQGPGQDPQFLISFYEKMQSDKGSIPDRFSAQQFSDYHSELNMSSLELGDSALYFCASTGPGLSGYTFGSGTRLTVV.

J is TRBJ2-7 and V is TRBV25-1; possible D gene TRBD2, 6 bases. The CDR3 sequence is 17 residues long. V dropped 1 base and J dropped 6 bases, with 22 bases sitting between them. Germline CDR1 and CDR2: MGHDK and SYGVNS. The CDR3 region has the DNA TGTGCCAGCAGTGAATCCCACGGGGGAGATATCAGCATCGAGCAGTACTTC. Protein sequence: CASSESHGGDISIEQYF.

CDR3 sequence reads: CASSSIYEQYF. For the CDR3, the DNA is TGCGCCAGCAGCTCGATCTACGAGCAGTACTTC. The rearrangement joins TRBV5-1 to TRBJ2-7; D call uncertain. CDR3 size: 11 residues. Trimming took 3 bases from V and 3 from J, leaving 4 bases between them. Germline V gene sequence: CDR1 SGHRS, CDR2 YFSETQ.

V gene TRBV25-1 combines with J gene TRBJ2-3; 7 bases are shared with TRBD1. V gave up 0 bases and J gave up 3 bases; unmatched junction bases: 3. The CDR3 loop spans 15 amino acids. Germline assignment: CDR1 MGHDK and CDR2 SYGVNS. The CDR3 protein is CASSEYDRATDTQYF. CDR3 in DNA: TGTGCCAGCAGTGAATATGACAGGGCGACAGATACGCAGTATTTT.

The chain carries TRBV4-1 and TRBJ1-4, with D possibly TRBD1 on 5 matching bases. V gave up 1 base and J gave up 7 bases, with 13 bases separating them. Germline V lookup: CDR1 MGHRA, CDR2 YSYEKL. This CDR3 has 15 residues. DNA for the CDR3: TGCGCCAGCAGCCAAGGCTGGGGCGAGTTTGAAAAACTGTTTTTT. Its translation is CASSQGWGEFEKLFF.

The chain combines TRBV9 with TRBJ2-7, with 9 bases identical to TRBD1. Germline CDR1 SGDLS, CDR2 YYNGEE. V was clipped by 3 bases and J by 4 bases; unmatched bases: 5. CDR3 length equals 14 residues. The CDR3 nucleotides are TGTGCCAGCAGCGGGGGACAGGGACAATACGAGCAGTACTTC. It is translated as CASSGGQGQYEQYF.

This chain links TRBV27 with TRBJ1-5; D is undetermined. Per germline, CDR1 MNHEY and CDR2 SMNVEV (reference sequence). There are 14 residues in the CDR3. Trimming stripped 5 bases from V and 0 bases from J, with 8 bases between. The CDR3 region has the DNA TGTGCCAGCAGTAAAAGAGATAGCAATCAGCCCCAGCATTTT. This sequence encodes CASSKRDSNQPQHF.

The chain recombines TRBV28 with TRBJ1-2; 10 nucleotides line up with TRBD1. The germline gives CDR1 MDHEN, CDR2 SYDVKM. J lost 5 bases, V lost 3 bases, and 12 bases had no gene match. CDR3 length: 17 residues. This CDR3 is CASSLSPGDRGGYGYTF. In DNA, the CDR3 is TGTGCCAGCAGTTTGAGTCCGGGGGACAGGGGAGGATATGGCTACACCTTC.

The gene calls are TRBV7-8 and TRBJ2-7; D may match TRBD1 or TRBD2 (5 bases each). The CDR3 sequence is 14 residues long. V was clipped by 2 bases and J by 2 bases, with 10 bases between them. CDR1 SGHVS and CDR2 FQNEAQ come from the germline V gene. The DNA of the CDR3 is TGTGCCAGCAGCTTAAAGGGGACGACCTACGAGCAGTACTTC. Translated: CASSLKGTTYEQYF.

The V and J genes are TRBV5-6 and TRBJ2-7; D not resolved. V lost 3 bases and J lost 9, with 25 bases in between. This CDR3 has 16 amino acids. Germline V lookup: CDR1 SGHDT, CDR2 YYEEEE. Here the CDR3 DNA reads TGTGCCAGCAGCTCAATTTCAGCCGACCGGACCTCGAGGCAGTACTTC. Encoded protein: CASSSISADRTSRQYF.

The V gene is TRBV19, the J gene TRBJ1-3; D gene ambiguous. This CDR3 spans 13 amino acids. In germline, CDR1 is LNHDA, CDR2 SQIVND (reference sequence). The V and J ends lost 5 bases and 0 bases respectively, with 5 bases between them. CDR3 bases: TGTGCCAGTAGTCGGCTCTCTGGAAACACCATATATTTT. Protein product: CASSRLSGNTIYF.

Of note for this clone: Other DNA sequences in the same sample also yield this CDR3. The V and J genes are TRBV7-9 and TRBJ1-1; D is uncertain. The CDR3 covers 13 residues. V gave up 0 bases and J gave up 2 bases, with 4 bases separating them. Germline CDR1 is SEHNR and CDR2 is FQNEAQ (reference sequence). The CDR3 region is CASSLAGNTEAFF. The CDR3 bases are TGTGCCAGCAGCTTAGCCGGCAACACTGAAGCTTTCTTT.

The rearrangement joins TRBV11-3 to TRBJ2-1; D not resolved. Trimming removed 5 bases from V and 7 bases from J, with 18 bases in between. The CDR3 runs 15 residues. CDR1 is SGHNT, CDR2 YENEEA, per germline. The CDR3 loop reads CASSGQTPPLNEQFF. The CDR3 DNA is TGTGCCAGCAGCGGCCAGACTCCTCCCCTGAATGAGCAGTTCTTC.

The J gene is TRBJ1-2, the V gene TRBV4-1, with TRBD1 as a possible D gene (5 bases). Trimming pared 3 bases from V and 8 bases from J, leaving 10 bases between. CDR3 length equals 12 residues. Germline assignment: CDR1 MGHRA and CDR2 YSYEKL. The chain's CDR3 is CASSHRDRGYTF. The CDR3, as DNA: TGCGCCAGCAGCCATCGGGACCGAGGCTACACCTTC.

This chain joins TRBV2 and TRBJ2-1; no firm D call. Germline assignment: CDR1 SNHLY and CDR2 FYNNEI. Trimming shortened V by 1 base and J by 10 bases, and 8 bases separated the two germline ends. This CDR3 is built from 12 residues. DNA of the CDR3: TGTGCCAGCAGTGAAGGTATGTCCGAGCAGTTCTTC. This sequence encodes CASSEGMSEQFF.

The rearrangement uses TRBV28 and TRBJ2-7, with unresolved D. The CDR3 has 15 residues. The V gene lost 6 bases and the J gene lost 0 bases, with 15 bases spanning the gap. Germline V gene data show CDR1 as MDHEN and CDR2 as SYDVKM. CDR3 nucleotides: TGTGCCAGCAGCCTAACGACGGATAGCTCCTACGAGCAGTACTTC. As protein: CASSLTTDSSYEQYF.

V is TRBV7-9 and J is TRBJ1-2; unclear D gene. CDR1 is SEHNR and CDR2 is FQNEAQ in the germline V gene (reference sequence). This CDR3 is 15 amino acids long. Trimming took 1 base from V and 6 from J, leaving 15 bases between them. The CDR3, as DNA: TGTGCCAGCAGCTTAGGTTTCGACCGCCCCAATGGCTACACCTTC. Translating it yields CASSLGFDRPNGYTF.

V gene TRBV7-9 combines with J gene TRBJ1-2, with 7 bases identical to TRBD1. The CDR3 sequence is 14 residues long. Per the germline V gene, CDR1 is SEHNR and CDR2 is FQNEAQ (reference sequence). V shed 5 bases, J shed 8 bases, and the junction held 11 bases outside the gene matches. The CDR3 protein is CASSEAQGLKGYTF. CDR3 sequence (DNA): TGTGCCAGCAGCGAAGCACAGGGGTTGAAGGGCTACACCTTC.

The V gene is TRBV18, the J gene TRBJ2-2; D possibly matches TRBD1 or TRBD2 (5 bases each). Germline V gives CDR1 KGHSH, CDR2 LQKENI. V was clipped by 2 bases and J by 12 bases, with 16 bases between them. The CDR3 is made up of 14 amino acids. DNA for the CDR3: TGTGCCAGCTCACCAAACCGGGACCCTGGACAGCTGTTTTTT. Translated: CASSPNRDPGQLFF.

This sequence joins TRBV28 and TRBJ2-2; D unclear. The ends were cut back, 4 bases at V and 7 bases at J, with 4 bases in the middle. Germline CDR1 is MDHEN and CDR2 is SYDVKM. The CDR3 has 11 amino acids. CDR3 region: CASSSVGELFF. The CDR3 region has the DNA TGTGCCAGCAGTTCAGTCGGGGAGCTGTTTTTT.

This sequence joins TRBV7-2 and TRBJ2-7; possibly TRBD1 or TRBD2 for D (5 bases each). CDR1 and CDR2 from the germline V gene are SGHTA and FQGNSA. The CDR3 spans 14 residues. Trimming took 1 base from V and 3 from J, leaving 10 bases between them. The CDR3 DNA sequence: TGTGCCAGCAGCTTAGGGGACGCATACTACGAGCAGTACTTC. Protein product: CASSLGDAYYEQYF. Full variable domain (remainder filled in from reference TRBV7-2 and TRBJ2-7): GAGVSQSPSNKVTEKGKDVELRCDPISGHTALYWYRQSLGQGLEFLIYFQGNSAPDKSGLPSDRFSAERTGGSVSTLTIQRTQQEDSAVYLCASSLGDAYYEQYFGPGTRLTVT.

The rearrangement uses TRBV10-1 and TRBJ2-1; 10 positions match TRBD2. V lost 4 bases, J lost 3 bases, and 6 bases stayed unmatched. This CDR3 comprises 16 residues. Germline CDR1 is WNHNN and CDR2 is SYGVQD (reference sequence). The CDR3 protein is CASSVSSGRVYNEQFF. CDR3 DNA sequence: TGCGCCAGCAGTGTATCTAGCGGGAGAGTCTACAATGAGCAGTTCTTC.

This clone is a singleton in its sample. The V call is TRBV5-1, the J call TRBJ2-7; the match to TRBD2 covers 11 bases. The trim removed 5 bases at V and 3 bases at J, leaving 7 bases unmatched. CDR3 length: 15 residues. Germline CDR1 and CDR2: SGHRS and YFSETQ. CDR3 DNA: TGCGCCAGCAGACAAGGGACTAGCGGAAACTACGAGCAGTACTTC. It codes for CASRQGTSGNYEQYF.

The J gene is TRBJ2-3, the V gene TRBV28, with D perhaps matching TRBD1 (6 bases). V dropped 3 bases and J dropped 6 bases, with 13 bases sitting between them. Germline CDR1 MDHEN, CDR2 SYDVKM. This CDR3 region has 14 residues. The CDR3 DNA is TGTGCCAGCAGTTTGTCCAGGGGTAGGGATACGCAGTATTTT. It codes for CASSLSRGRDTQYF.